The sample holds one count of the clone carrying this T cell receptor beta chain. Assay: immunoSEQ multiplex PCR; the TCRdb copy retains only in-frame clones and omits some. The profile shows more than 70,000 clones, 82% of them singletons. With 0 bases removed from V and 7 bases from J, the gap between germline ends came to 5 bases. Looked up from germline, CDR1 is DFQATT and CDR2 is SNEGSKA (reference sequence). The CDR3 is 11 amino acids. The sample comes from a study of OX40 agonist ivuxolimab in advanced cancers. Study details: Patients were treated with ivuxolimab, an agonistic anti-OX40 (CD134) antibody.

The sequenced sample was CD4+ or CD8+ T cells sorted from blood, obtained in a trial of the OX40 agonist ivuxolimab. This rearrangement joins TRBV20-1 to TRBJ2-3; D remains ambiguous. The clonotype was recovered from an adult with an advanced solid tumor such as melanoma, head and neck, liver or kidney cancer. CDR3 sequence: CSARESYTQYF. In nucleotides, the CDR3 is TGCAGTGCTAGAGAGTCCTATACGCAGTATTTT.